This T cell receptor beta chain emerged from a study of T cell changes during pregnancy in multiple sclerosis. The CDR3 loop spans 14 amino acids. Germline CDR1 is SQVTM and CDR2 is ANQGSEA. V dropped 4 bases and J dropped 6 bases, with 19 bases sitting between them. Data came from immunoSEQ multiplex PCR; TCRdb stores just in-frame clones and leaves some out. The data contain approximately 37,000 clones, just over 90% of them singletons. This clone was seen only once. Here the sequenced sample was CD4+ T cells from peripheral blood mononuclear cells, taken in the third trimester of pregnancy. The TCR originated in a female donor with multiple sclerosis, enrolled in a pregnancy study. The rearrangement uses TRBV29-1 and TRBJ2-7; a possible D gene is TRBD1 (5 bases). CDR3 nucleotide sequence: TGCAGCGTTGTTGGCGGTGGGGCGAGTCGCGAGCAGTACTTC. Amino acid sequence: CSVVGGGASREQYF.